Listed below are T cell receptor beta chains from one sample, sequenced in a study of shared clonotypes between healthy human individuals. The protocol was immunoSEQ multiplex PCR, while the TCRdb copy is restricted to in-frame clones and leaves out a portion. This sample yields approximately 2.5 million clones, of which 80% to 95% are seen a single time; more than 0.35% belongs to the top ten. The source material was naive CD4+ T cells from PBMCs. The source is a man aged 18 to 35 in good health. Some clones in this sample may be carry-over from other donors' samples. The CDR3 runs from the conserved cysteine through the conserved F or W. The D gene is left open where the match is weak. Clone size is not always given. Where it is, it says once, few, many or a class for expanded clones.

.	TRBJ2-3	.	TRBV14	CASSQDLGDTQYF	TGTGCCAGCAGCCAAGATTTAGGGGATACGCAGTATTTT
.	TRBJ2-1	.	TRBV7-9	CASTAGSYNEQFF	TGTGCCAGCACGGCGGGCTCCTACAATGAGCAGTTCTTC
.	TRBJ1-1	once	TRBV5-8	CASSPRDFDEAFF	TGTGCCAGCAGCCCGAGGGATTTTGATGAAGCTTTCTTT
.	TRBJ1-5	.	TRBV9	CASSVDGGLGWPQHF	TGTGCCAGCAGCGTAGATGGGGGCCTAGGGTGGCCCCAGCATTTT
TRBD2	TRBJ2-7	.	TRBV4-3	CASSPRLAGNPGEQYF	TGCGCCAGCAGCCCGCGACTAGCGGGAAATCCAGGCGAGCAGTACTTC
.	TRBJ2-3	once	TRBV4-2	CASSTGDTQYF	TGTGCCAGCAGCACTGGAGATACGCAGTATTTT
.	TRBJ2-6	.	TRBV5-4	CASSSGGTTRPGANVLTF	TGTGCCAGCAGCTCCGGCGGGACAACAAGGCCTGGGGCCAACGTCCTGACTTTC
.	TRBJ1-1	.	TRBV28	CASSLFGGGGTEAFF	TGTGCCAGCAGTTTATTCGGGGGAGGTGGCACTGAAGCTTTCTTT
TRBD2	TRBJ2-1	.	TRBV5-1	CASSLDSSGRIDEQFF	TGCGCCAGCAGCTTGGATTCTAGCGGGAGGATAGATGAGCAGTTCTTC
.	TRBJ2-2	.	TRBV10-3	CAISESTAGGSGTGELFF	TGTGCCATCAGTGAGTCGACGGCCGGGGGCTCGGGCACCGGGGAGCTGTTTTTT
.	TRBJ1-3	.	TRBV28	CASILTQGSGNTIYF	TGTGCCAGTATTCTGACCCAGGGATCTGGAAACACCATATATTTT
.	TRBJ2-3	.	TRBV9	CASSVGRTLDTQYF	TGTGCCAGCAGCGTAGGTAGGACTCTGGATACGCAGTATTTT
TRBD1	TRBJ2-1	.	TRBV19	CASSIVFRTGGYNEQFF	TGTGCCAGTAGTATAGTGTTCCGGACAGGGGGGTACAATGAGCAGTTCTTC
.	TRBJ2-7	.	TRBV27	CASSSAGTTQLRWYF	TGTGCCAGCAGTTCTGCTGGGACAACCCAATTAAGATGGTACTTC
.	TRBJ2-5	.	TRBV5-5	CASSFQWTQETQYF	TGTGCCAGCAGCTTCCAATGGACTCAAGAGACCCAGTACTTC
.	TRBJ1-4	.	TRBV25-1	CASSVDFNEKLFF	TGTGCCAGCAGTGTCGATTTTAATGAAAAACTGTTTTTT
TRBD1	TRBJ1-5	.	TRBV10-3	CAISASGGNQPQHF	TGTGCCATCAGTGCGTCAGGGGGTAATCAGCCCCAGCATTTT
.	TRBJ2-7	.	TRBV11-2	CASSSSTGFRLAYEQYF	TGTGCCAGCAGCTCTTCTACAGGGTTTAGGTTGGCCTACGAGCAGTACTTC
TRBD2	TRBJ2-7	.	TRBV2	CASRGGLAGVPYEQYF	TGTGCCAGCAGGGGGGGACTAGCGGGAGTCCCCTACGAGCAGTACTTC
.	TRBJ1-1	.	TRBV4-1	CASSQPQGLNTEAFF	TGCGCCAGCAGCCAGCCTCAGGGATTGAACACTGAAGCTTTCTTT
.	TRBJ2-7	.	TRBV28	CASSPHILYEQYF	TGTGCCAGCAGCCCCCACATTCTCTACGAGCAGTACTTC
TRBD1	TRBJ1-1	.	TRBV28	CASGSSGGGTEAFF	TGTGCCAGCGGGTCCTCAGGGGGAGGCACTGAAGCTTTCTTT
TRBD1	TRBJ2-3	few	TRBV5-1	CASSPDRGTDTQYF	TGCGCCAGCAGCCCGGACAGGGGCACAGATACGCAGTATTTT
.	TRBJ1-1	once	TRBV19	CASSQRGGDTEAFF	TGTGCCAGTAGCCAAAGGGGTGGAGACACTGAAGCTTTCTTT
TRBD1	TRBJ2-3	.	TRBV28	CASSLIQWTGRSDTQYF	TGTGCCAGCAGTTTAATTCAGTGGACAGGGCGCTCAGATACGCAGTATTTT
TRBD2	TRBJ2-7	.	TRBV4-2	CASSQERRVERGRGGEQYF	TGTGCCAGCAGCCAAGAAAGGAGAGTGGAGCGGGGGAGAGGCGGCGAGCAGTACTTC
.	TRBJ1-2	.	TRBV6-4	CASSDSAGHYGYTF	TGTGCCAGCAGTGACTCTGCAGGGCACTATGGCTACACCTTC
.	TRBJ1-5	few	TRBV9	CASRQSQHF	TGTGCTAGCCGGCAGTCCCAGCATTTT
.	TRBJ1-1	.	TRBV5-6	CASSLDLMNTEAFF	TGTGCCAGCAGCTTGGACCTAATGAACACTGAAGCTTTCTTT
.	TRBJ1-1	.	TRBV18	CASSPPVAGDTEAFF	TGTGCCAGCTCACCACCGGTTGCGGGGGATACTGAAGCTTTCTTT
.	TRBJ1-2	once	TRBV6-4	CASIPPGALYGYTF	TGTGCCAGCATCCCTCCGGGAGCGCTCTATGGCTACACCTTC
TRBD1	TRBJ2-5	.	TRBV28	CASGSGTVQETQYF	TGTGCCAGCGGCTCCGGGACAGTACAAGAGACCCAGTACTTC
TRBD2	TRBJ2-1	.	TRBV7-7	CASSLELAGAPWNEQFF	TGTGCCAGCAGCTTAGAGCTAGCGGGAGCTCCGTGGAATGAGCAGTTCTTC
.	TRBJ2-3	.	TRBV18	CASATGDTQYF	TGTGCCAGCGCCACCGGAGATACGCAGTATTTT
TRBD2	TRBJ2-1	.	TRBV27	CASSFGHGLAVYNEQFF	TGTGCCAGCAGTTTCGGCCACGGACTAGCGGTCTACAATGAGCAGTTCTTC
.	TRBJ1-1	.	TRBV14	CASSHRAGKGSTEAFF	TGTGCCAGCAGCCACAGGGCGGGGAAGGGGTCCACTGAAGCTTTCTTT
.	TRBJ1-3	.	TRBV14	CASSRGGGSSGNTIYF	TGTGCCAGCAGCCGTGGGGGAGGAAGTTCTGGAAACACCATATATTTT
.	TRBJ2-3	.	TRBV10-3	CAIRKSEADTQYF	TGTGCCATCAGGAAGTCGGAGGCAGATACGCAGTATTTT
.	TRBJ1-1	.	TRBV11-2	CASSLFSSPETEAFF	TGTGCCAGCAGCTTATTTAGCAGCCCAGAGACTGAAGCTTTCTTT
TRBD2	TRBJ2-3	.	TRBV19	CASSMGLAGGSTDTQYF	TGTGCCAGTAGTATGGGACTAGCGGGAGGGAGCACAGATACGCAGTATTTT
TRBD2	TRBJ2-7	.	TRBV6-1	CAIRGASGYEQYF	TGTGCCATCAGAGGTGCTAGCGGATACGAGCAGTACTTC
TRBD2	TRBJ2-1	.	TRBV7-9	CASSRTSGQVQFF	TGTGCCAGCAGCAGGACTAGCGGCCAGGTGCAGTTCTTC
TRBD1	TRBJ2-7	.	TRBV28	CASSPPGQGGYEQYF	TGTGCCAGCAGCCCCCCGGGACAGGGTGGCTACGAGCAGTACTTC
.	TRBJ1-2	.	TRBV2	CASTGTYGGYTF	TGTGCCAGCACCGGAACGTATGGTGGCTACACCTTC
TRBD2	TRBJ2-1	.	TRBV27	CASSLWARLAGNNEQFF	TGTGCCAGCAGTTTATGGGCCCGACTAGCGGGGAACAATGAGCAGTTCTTC
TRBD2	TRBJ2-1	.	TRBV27	CASSPTFASGKQFF	TGTGCCAGCAGCCCGACGTTTGCTAGCGGGAAGCAGTTCTTC
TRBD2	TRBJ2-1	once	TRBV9	CASSGTSGAFVEQFF	TGTGCCAGCAGCGGGACTAGCGGGGCCTTTGTTGAGCAGTTCTTC
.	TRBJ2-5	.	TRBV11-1	CASSLTQVTETQYF	TGTGCCAGCAGCTTAACTCAAGTTACAGAGACCCAGTACTTC
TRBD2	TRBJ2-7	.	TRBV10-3	CAISQGLAGVYEQYF	TGTGCCATCAGCCAGGGACTAGCGGGAGTATACGAGCAGTACTTC
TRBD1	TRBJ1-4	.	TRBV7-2	CASSRPGQGEKLFF	TGTGCCAGCAGCAGACCTGGACAGGGCGAAAAACTGTTTTTT
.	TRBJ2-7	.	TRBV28	CASRFERAYEQYF	TGTGCCAGCAGATTCGAAAGGGCCTACGAGCAGTACTTC
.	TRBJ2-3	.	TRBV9	CASSPRSDTQYF	TGTGCCAGCAGCCCTAGGTCAGATACGCAGTATTTT
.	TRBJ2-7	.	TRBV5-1	CASSSTGFSYEQYF	TGCGCCAGCAGCTCCACGGGGTTTTCCTACGAGCAGTACTTC
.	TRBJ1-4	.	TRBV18	CASSPLGAAALNEKLFF	TGTGCCAGCTCACCATTAGGCGCTGCGGCGTTGAATGAAAAACTGTTTTTT
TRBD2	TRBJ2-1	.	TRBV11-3	CASSLRLSLAGDLSYNEQFF	TGTGCCAGCAGCTTGCGGTTGTCATTAGCGGGAGATCTTTCCTACAATGAGCAGTTCTTC
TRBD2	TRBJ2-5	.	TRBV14	CASSQDRAGVFGETQYF	TGTGCCAGCAGCCAGGACCGGGCGGGAGTATTTGGGGAGACCCAGTACTTC
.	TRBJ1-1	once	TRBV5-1	CASSDDPNTEAFF	TGCGCCAGCAGCGACGACCCAAACACTGAAGCTTTCTTT
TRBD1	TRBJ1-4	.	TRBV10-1	CASSETGVDPATNEKLFF	TGCGCCAGCAGTGAAACAGGGGTGGACCCTGCAACTAATGAAAAACTGTTTTTT